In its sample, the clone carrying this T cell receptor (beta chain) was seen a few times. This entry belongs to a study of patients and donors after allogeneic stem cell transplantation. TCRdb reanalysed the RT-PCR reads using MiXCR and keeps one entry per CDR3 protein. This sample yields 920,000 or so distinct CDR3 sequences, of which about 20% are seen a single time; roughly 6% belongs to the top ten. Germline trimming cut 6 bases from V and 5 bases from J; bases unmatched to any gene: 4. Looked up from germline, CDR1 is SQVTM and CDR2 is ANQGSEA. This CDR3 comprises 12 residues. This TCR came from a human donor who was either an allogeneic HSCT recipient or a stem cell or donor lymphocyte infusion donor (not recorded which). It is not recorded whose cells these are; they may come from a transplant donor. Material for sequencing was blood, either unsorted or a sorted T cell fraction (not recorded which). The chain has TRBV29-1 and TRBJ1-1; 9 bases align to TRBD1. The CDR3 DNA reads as TGCAGCGTCTACAGGGGGCTTACTGAAGCTTTCTTT. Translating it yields CSVYRGLTEAFF.